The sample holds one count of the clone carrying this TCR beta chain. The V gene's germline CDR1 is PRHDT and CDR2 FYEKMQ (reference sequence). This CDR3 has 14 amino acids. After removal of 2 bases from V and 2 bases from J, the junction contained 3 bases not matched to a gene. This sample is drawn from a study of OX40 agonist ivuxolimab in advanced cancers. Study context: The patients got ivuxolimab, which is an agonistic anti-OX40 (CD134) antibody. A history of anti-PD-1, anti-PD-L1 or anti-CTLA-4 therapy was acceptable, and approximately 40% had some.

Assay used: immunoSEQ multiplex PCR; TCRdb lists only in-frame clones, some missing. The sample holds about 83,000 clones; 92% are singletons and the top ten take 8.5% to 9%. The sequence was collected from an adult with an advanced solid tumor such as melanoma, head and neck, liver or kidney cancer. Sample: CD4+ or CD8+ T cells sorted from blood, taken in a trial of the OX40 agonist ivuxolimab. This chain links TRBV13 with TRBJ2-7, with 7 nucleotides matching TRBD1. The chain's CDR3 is CASSLRTGAYEQYF. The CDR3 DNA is TGTGCCAGCAGCTTAAGGACAGGCGCCTACGAGCAGTACTTC.